This T cell receptor beta chain was sequenced during a study of post-analysis software for immune sequencing data (dated by TCRdb to between 2015 and 2016). As for the study more broadly: Relapsing-remitting, secondary progressive and progressive-relapsing multiple sclerosis were recorded as disease courses, and subtype annotation was lacking for some patients. The patient repertoires were compared against 10 to 12 previously published healthy control repertoires obtained from donors aged roughly 6 to 28 years. A subset of samples was prepared in parallel using single-end sample barcoding, then pooled and co-amplified after Illumina adapter ligation. Broader findings and caveats from the paper: Direct clustering with F measure revealed strong co-clustering of samples prepared in the same batch, which led to a batch-effect correction. Normalized Chao1 diversity was significantly lower in multiple sclerosis patients than controls, suggesting substantial peripheral T-cell clonal expansion. The multiple sclerosis patient group was slightly younger than the control group. A handful of TRBV segments, including TRBV5-6, TRBV5-1 and TRBV20-1, were significantly more frequent in patients than controls.

A few counts support this clonotype. Its binding antigen is unknown. The input lacks base qualities; no much larger clone sits a single base away. The library was produced with PCR. TCRdb records Illumina HiSeq 2500 as the sequencer. To reduce PCR and sequencing biases, unique molecular identifiers were incorporated into the TCR beta cDNA libraries. Per 1 to 10 million input T cells, roughly 0.5 million cDNA molecules were obtained, such that each molecule approximated one T cell. The patient libraries were prepared and sequenced with the same protocol used for the earlier healthy control dataset. Samples belonging to the same batch were prepared together, multiplexed and sequenced on a shared HiSeq lane. As for the authors' bioinformatics: MIGEC handled the raw barcoded reads, throwing out single-read molecular identifier groups before consensus assembly and CDR3 extraction. VDJtools was used for post-analysis of the clonotype tables, with diversity normalized by down-sampling every dataset to the smallest sample size. To correct batch-related cross-sample contamination, repertoire overlap clustering matched CDR3 amino acid sequences but not nucleotide sequences. TCRdb itself trimmed the public reads at Q25 with fastp, ran MiXCR and retained productive beta chains. Rows merge per CDR3 protein into single entries with the most common DNA and genes. V and J calls and clone size were set by TCRdb, not the authors. This sample comprises roughly 180,000 distinct CDR3 sequences, 25% to 35% of them detected only once. Approximately 1.5% of the sample is in the top ten clones.

To demonstrate the VDJtools post-analysis software, TCR beta repertoires were profiled from the peripheral blood of more than 10 young patients with multiple sclerosis. Multiple sclerosis patients were children and adolescents aged roughly 6 to 17 years. V and J are trimmed by 3 bases and 7 bases, and the gene matches miss 16 bases of the junction. The germline V gene supplies CDR1 SGHRS and CDR2 YFSETQ. Reading from cysteine to phenylalanine, the CDR3 counts 17 amino acids. Solely the CDR3 DNA is kept, with 51 bases framed from the first base. This receptor was identified in a girl aged 5-17 years with multiple sclerosis. The chain is encoded by TRBV5-1 joined to TRBJ2-1; TRBD2 agrees with 7 junctional bases. The sample taken for sequencing was blood. The encoded CDR3 is CASSSGLGTPSSNEQFF. The sequenced DNA is TGCGCCAGCAGCTCCGGACTAGGGACTCCGAGCTCAAATGAGCAGTTCTTC.